These 18 T cell receptor beta chains were sequenced from one sample in a study of Graves' ophthalmopathy and Graves' hyperthyroidism (dated by TCRdb to about 2018). Instrument used: Illumina HiSeq 2000. TCR beta CDR3 regions were amplified from RNA transcripts for repertoire sequencing. A first-round RT-PCR used HTBI primers with the Qiagen OneStep RT-PCR kit, followed by a second-round multiplex PCR, size selection and purification. TCRdb passed the public sequencing reads through fastp at Q25 and MiXCR, retaining productive beta sequences. Each record represents a unique CDR3 protein, reported with the most common genes and DNA among its rows. The sample has about 220,000 distinct CDR3 sequences on record, 20% to 25% of them singletons. Jointly, the top ten make up approximately 40% of the sample. What was sequenced was peripheral blood. All receptors come from a woman in her forties or fifties with Graves' ophthalmopathy. Donor details come from another sample of the same person, matched by shared clones.

This clonotype was picked up many times. This sequence joins TRBV19 and TRBJ1-5; D gene ambiguous. CDR1 and CDR2 from the germline V gene are LNHDA and SQIVND (reference sequence). Trimming took off 2 bases at V and 7 bases at J, with 9 bases between the two ends. The CDR3 length is 13 residues. The CDR3 DNA reads TGTGCCAGTAGTATAATCGGCTCCCAGCCCCAGCATTTT. Its protein is CASSIIGSQPQHF.

This clonotype has ten or more counts. The CDR3 loop is CASSRRTGIQETQYF. CDR3 nucleotide sequence: TGTGCCAGCAGCCGACGAACGGGGATCCAAGAGACCCAGTACTTC. The chain has TRBV14 and TRBJ2-5; perhaps TRBD2 as D (5 bases). The CDR3 is 15 residues long. V lost 4 bases and J 1 base, leaving 13 bases between the germline ends. Germline loops: CDR1 SGHDN, CDR2 FVKESK.

This clonotype was seen many times. The chain couples TRBV12-3 or TRBV12-4 to TRBJ2-2, with D unclear. Trimming shortened V by 6 bases and J by 2 bases, and 10 bases separated the two germline ends. The CDR3 length is 14 residues. CDR3 sequence reads: CASSLLVNTGELFF. CDR3 DNA: TGTGCCAGCAGCCTTCTAGTTAACACCGGGGAGCTGTTTTTT.

The V gene is TRBV27, the J gene TRBJ1-2, with D unclear. V shed 5 bases and J shed 5 bases, with 12 bases lying between them. The CDR3 has 13 residues. In germline, CDR1 is MNHEY, CDR2 SMNVEV (reference sequence). DNA for the CDR3: TGTGCCAGCAGTCCTCAGGTCCCGTATGGCTACACCTTC. Translating gives CASSPQVPYGYTF.

In its sample, this clonotype was seen a few times. The rearrangement uses TRBV7-2 and TRBJ2-2, with D possibly being TRBD1 (5 bases). Trimming took off 2 bases at V and 8 bases at J, with 15 bases between the two ends. The CDR3 has 15 residues. Germline V gene sequence: CDR1 SGHTA, CDR2 FQGNSA. This CDR3 reads CASSLFSQGIGELFF. DNA for the CDR3: TGTGCCAGCAGCTTATTCTCCCAGGGAATAGGGGAGCTGTTTTTT.

This chain links TRBV5-1 with TRBJ1-1, with D hard to call. The V gene lost 1 base and the J gene lost 6 bases, with 13 bases spanning the gap. Looked up from germline, CDR1 is SGHRS and CDR2 is YFSETQ. The CDR3 is 14 amino acids. CDR3 protein: CASSLHSIVAEAFF. The CDR3 DNA sequence: TGCGCCAGCAGCTTGCACAGTATAGTGGCTGAAGCTTTCTTT. The complete variable domain, with remaining parts taken from reference TRBV5-1 and TRBJ1-1, reads KAGVTQTPRYLIKTRGQQVTLSCSPISGHRSVSWYQQTPGQGLQFLFEYFSETQRNKGNFPGRFSGRQFSNSRSEMNVSTLELGDSALYLCASSLHSIVAEAFFGQGTRLTVV.

This clonotype was counted at least ten times. The V and J genes are TRBV6-5 and TRBJ1-2; no clear D gene. The length of the CDR3 is 14 residues. Germline V gene lookup returns CDR1 MNHEY and CDR2 SVGAGI. V was cut by 2 bases and J by 4 bases, with 11 bases left in between. The CDR3 loop is CASSYGPKFYGYTF. CDR3 bases: TGTGCCAGCAGTTACGGCCCAAAGTTCTATGGCTACACCTTC.

This clonotype was observed a single time. The rearrangement joins TRBV27 to TRBJ1-1, with D possibly TRBD1 on 6 matching bases. The CDR3 contains 14 residues. The V gene's germline CDR1 is MNHEY and CDR2 SMNVEV (reference sequence). The V gene lost 4 bases and the J gene lost 0 bases, with 9 bases spanning the gap. CDR3 nucleotides: TGTGCCAGCAGTTGGGGGCGCATGAACACTGAAGCTTTCTTT. It specifies CASSWGRMNTEAFF.

This clonotype was observed many times. This rearrangement joins TRBV5-1 to TRBJ1-1; D call uncertain. The CDR3 consists of 14 residues. Trimming took off 0 bases at V and 2 bases at J, with 8 bases between the two ends. Germline CDR1 and CDR2: SGHRS and YFSETQ. CDR3 DNA: TGCGCCAGCAGCTTGGCCAGGCCTAACACTGAAGCTTTCTTT. This translates into CASSLARPNTEAFF.

This clonotype has just a few counts. The chain joins TRBV5-6 to TRBJ2-7, with a tentative D call TRBD2 (6 bases). Germline CDR1 and CDR2: SGHDT and YYEEEE. V gave up 6 bases and J gave up 1 base, with 17 bases separating them. The CDR3 extends over 15 amino acids. CDR3 nucleotide sequence: TGTGCCAGCACGCGGGCGGGGCCCTCTTCCTACGAGCAGTACTTC. Translating it yields CASTRAGPSSYEQYF.

This clonotype was picked up many times. In DNA, the CDR3 is TGTGCCAGCAGCGGACTAGCGGGGAACTACGAGCAGTACTTC. This translates into CASSGLAGNYEQYF. The chain employs TRBV12-3 or TRBV12-4 and TRBJ2-7; 12 bases match TRBD2. The V and J ends lost 6 bases and 3 bases, in that order; junction bases with no gene match: 3. CDR3 size: 14 residues.

The rearrangement links TRBV20-1 to TRBJ1-5, with 7 bases fitting TRBD1. The CDR3 runs 16 residues. The J segment lost 3 bases and the V segment lost 3 bases, leaving 11 bases of the junction unmatched. Germline CDR1 is DFQATT and CDR2 is SNEGSKA (reference sequence). CDR3 sequence reads: CSARELTGLNNQPQHF. In nucleotides, the CDR3 is TGCAGTGCTAGGGAACTGACAGGGCTAAACAATCAGCCCCAGCATTTT.

The chain joins TRBV12-5 to TRBJ2-7; the D gene could be TRBD1 or TRBD2 (6 bases each). CDR1 is LGHNT and CDR2 is FRNRAP in the germline V gene. Trimming removed 6 bases at V and 10 bases at J, with 22 bases between. The CDR3 loop spans 14 amino acids. This CDR3 reads CASGSGVPGTPQYF. Written as DNA, the CDR3 is TGTGCTAGTGGCTCAGGGGTCCCGGGGACTCCACAGTACTTC. Full variable domain (missing parts from reference TRBV12-5 and TRBJ2-7): DARVTQTPRHKVTEMGQEVTMRCQPILGHNTVFWYRQTMMQGLELLAYFRNRAPLDDSGMPKDRFSAEMPDATLATLKIQPSEPRDSAVYFCASGSGVPGTPQYFGPGTRLTVT.

In its sample, this clonotype was seen once. J is TRBJ2-5 and V is TRBV12-3 or TRBV12-4, with D perhaps TRBD1 or TRBD2 (5 bases each). Trimming removed 1 base from V and 9 bases from J, with 12 bases in between. The CDR3 extends over 13 amino acids. CDR3 protein: CASSLEDPGPQYF. For the CDR3, the DNA is TGTGCCAGCAGTTTAGAGGACCCGGGGCCCCAGTACTTC.

This clonotype was recorded many times. The CDR3 spells CSAEGTGGETQYF. The CDR3 DNA follows: TGCAGTGCAGAAGGGACAGGGGGAGAGACCCAGTACTTC. The chain uses TRBV20-1 and TRBJ2-5, with 11 positions matching TRBD1. The CDR3 extends over 13 amino acids. Trimming at V came to 6 bases and at J to 4 bases, leaving 4 bases not matched to a gene. Germline lookup yields CDR1 DFQATT and CDR2 SNEGSKA (reference sequence).

This clonotype was detected many times. V is TRBV10-3 and J is TRBJ2-7, with TRBD1 as a possible D gene (6 bases). Germline V CDR1 and CDR2: ENHRY, SYGVKD. The CDR3 length is 14 residues. The V end lost 0 bases, the J end lost 5 bases, and 11 bases lay between the germline ends. CDR3 in amino acids: CAISESGAGDEQYF. CDR3 coding DNA: TGTGCCATCAGTGAGTCGGGGGCGGGCGACGAGCAGTACTTC.

This clonotype was seen repeatedly, ten times or more. The chain employs TRBV12-3 or TRBV12-4 and TRBJ1-5, with TRBD1 matching 8 bases. There are 15 residues in the CDR3. The junction had 6 bases not matched to a gene; V was cut back by 5 bases and J by 3 bases. The CDR3 sequence: CASSPWTGHNQPQHF. In DNA, the CDR3 is TGTGCCAGCAGTCCCTGGACAGGGCACAATCAGCCCCAGCATTTT.

The table lists this clonotype with a few counts. The chain is built from TRBV5-1 and TRBJ1-3; unclear D gene. The V end lost 2 bases, the J end lost 3 bases, and 3 bases lay between the germline ends. Germline V lookup: CDR1 SGHRS, CDR2 YFSETQ. The CDR3 is 12 residues long. The CDR3 spells CASSFDGNTIYF. Here the CDR3 DNA reads TGCGCCAGCAGCTTTGATGGAAACACCATATATTTT.